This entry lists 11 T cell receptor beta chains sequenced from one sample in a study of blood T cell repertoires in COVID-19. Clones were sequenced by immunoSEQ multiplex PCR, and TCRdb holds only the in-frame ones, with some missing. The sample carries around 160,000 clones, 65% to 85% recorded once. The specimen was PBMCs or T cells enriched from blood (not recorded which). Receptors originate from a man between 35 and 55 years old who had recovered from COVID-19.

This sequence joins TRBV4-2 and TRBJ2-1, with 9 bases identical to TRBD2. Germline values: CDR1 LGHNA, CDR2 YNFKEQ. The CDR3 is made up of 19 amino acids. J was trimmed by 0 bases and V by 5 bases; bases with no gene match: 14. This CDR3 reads CASSSPGAAGGGSYNEQFF. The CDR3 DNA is TGTGCCAGCAGCTCCCCAGGGGCCGCGGGGGGGGGCTCCTACAATGAGCAGTTCTTC.

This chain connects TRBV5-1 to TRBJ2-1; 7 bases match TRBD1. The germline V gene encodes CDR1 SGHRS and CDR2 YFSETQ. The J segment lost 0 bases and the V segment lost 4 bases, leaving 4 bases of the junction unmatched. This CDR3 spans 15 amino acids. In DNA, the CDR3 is TGCGCCAGCAGCGAACAGGGGAGCTCCTACAATGAGCAGTTCTTC. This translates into CASSEQGSSYNEQFF.

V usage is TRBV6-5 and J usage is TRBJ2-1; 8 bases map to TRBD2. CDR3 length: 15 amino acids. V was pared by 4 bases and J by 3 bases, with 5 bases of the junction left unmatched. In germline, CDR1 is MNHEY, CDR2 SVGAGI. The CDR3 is CASSSASGGYNEQFF. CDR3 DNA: TGTGCCAGCAGTTCCGCCAGCGGGGGCTACAATGAGCAGTTCTTC.

DNA of the CDR3: TGTGCCACCAGTGACTTCTTTAGCGGGGAGCTGTTTTTT. Protein: CATSDFFSGELFF. V is TRBV24-1 and J is TRBJ2-2; D remains unclear. CDR1 is KGHDR, CDR2 SFDVKD, per germline. Trimming removed 4 bases at V and 7 bases at J, with 9 bases between. The CDR3 sequence is 13 residues long.

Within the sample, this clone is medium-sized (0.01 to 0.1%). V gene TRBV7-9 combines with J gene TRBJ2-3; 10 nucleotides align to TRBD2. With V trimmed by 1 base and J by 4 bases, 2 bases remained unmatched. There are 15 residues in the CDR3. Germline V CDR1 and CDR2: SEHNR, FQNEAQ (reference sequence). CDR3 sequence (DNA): TGTGCCAGCAGCTTAGGGACTAGCGGCGCAGATACGCAGTATTTT. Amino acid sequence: CASSLGTSGADTQYF. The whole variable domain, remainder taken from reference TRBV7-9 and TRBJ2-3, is DTGVSQNPRHKITKRGQNVTFRCDPISEHNRLYWYRQTLGQGPEFLTYFQNEAQLEKSRLLSDRFSAERPKGSFSTLEIQRTEQGDSAMYLCASSLGTSGADTQYFGPGTRLTVL.

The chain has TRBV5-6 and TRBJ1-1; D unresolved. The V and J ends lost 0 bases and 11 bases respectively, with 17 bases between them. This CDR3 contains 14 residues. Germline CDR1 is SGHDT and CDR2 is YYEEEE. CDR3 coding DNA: TGTGCCAGCAGCTTGGTTTCTACTCCAGCAGCGGCTTTCTTT. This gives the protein CASSLVSTPAAAFF.

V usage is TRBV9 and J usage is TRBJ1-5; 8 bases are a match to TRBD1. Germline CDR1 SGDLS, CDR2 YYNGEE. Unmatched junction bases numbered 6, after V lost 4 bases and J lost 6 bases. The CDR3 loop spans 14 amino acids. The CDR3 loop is CASSKTGAPQPQHF. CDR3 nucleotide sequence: TGTGCCAGCAGCAAGACAGGGGCCCCTCAGCCCCAGCATTTT. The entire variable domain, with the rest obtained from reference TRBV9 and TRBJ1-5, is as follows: DSGVTQTPKHLITATGQRVTLRCSPRSGDLSVYWYQQSLDQGLQFLIQYYNGEERAKGNILERFSAQQFPDLHSELNLSSLELGDSALYFCASSKTGAPQPQHFGDGTRLSIL.

The CDR3 loop reads CSVFRGEQYF. The CDR3 bases are TGCAGCGTTTTCAGGGGGGAGCAGTACTTC. The chain joins TRBV29-1 to TRBJ2-7; TRBD1 aligns across 7 bases. Looked up from germline, CDR1 is SQVTM and CDR2 is ANQGSEA. Germline trimming cut 5 bases from V and 7 bases from J; bases unmatched to any gene: 2. This CDR3 has 10 amino acids.

The CDR3 region has the DNA TGTGCCAGCAACAGCTATGGCTACACCTTC. Translation: CASNSYGYTF. The chain has TRBV25-1 and TRBJ1-2, with D unclear. V dropped 7 bases and J dropped 4 bases, with 4 bases sitting between them. Germline CDR1 MGHDK, CDR2 SYGVNS. The CDR3 is made up of 10 amino acids.

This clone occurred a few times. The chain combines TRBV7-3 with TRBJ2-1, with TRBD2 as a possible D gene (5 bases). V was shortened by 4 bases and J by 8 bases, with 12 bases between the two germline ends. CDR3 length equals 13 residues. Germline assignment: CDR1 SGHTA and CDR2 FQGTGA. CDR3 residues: CASSSGLRDEQFF. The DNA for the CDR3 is TGTGCCAGCAGCTCCGGACTTAGGGATGAGCAGTTCTTC.

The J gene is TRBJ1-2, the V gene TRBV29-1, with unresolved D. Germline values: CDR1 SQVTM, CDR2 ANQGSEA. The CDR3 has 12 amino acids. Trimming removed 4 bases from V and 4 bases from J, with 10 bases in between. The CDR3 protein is CSVGAPSYGYTF. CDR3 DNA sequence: TGCAGCGTTGGGGCCCCCAGCTATGGCTACACCTTC.